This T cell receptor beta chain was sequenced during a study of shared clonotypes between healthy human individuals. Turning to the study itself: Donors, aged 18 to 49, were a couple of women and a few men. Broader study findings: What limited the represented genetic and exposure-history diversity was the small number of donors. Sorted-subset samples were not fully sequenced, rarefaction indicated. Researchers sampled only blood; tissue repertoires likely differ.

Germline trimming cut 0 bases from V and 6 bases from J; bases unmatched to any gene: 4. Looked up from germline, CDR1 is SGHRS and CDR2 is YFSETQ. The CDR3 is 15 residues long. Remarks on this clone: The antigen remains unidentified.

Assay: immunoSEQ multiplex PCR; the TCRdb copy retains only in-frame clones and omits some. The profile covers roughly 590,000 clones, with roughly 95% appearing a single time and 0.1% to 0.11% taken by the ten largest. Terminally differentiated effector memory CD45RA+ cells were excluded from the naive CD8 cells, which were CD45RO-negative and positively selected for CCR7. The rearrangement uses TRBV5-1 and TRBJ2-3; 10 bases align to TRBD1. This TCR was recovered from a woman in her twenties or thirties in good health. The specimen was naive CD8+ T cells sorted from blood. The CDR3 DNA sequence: TGCGCCAGCAGCTTGGGACAGGGGGCGGAGGATACGCAGTATTTT. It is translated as CASSLGQGAEDTQYF.